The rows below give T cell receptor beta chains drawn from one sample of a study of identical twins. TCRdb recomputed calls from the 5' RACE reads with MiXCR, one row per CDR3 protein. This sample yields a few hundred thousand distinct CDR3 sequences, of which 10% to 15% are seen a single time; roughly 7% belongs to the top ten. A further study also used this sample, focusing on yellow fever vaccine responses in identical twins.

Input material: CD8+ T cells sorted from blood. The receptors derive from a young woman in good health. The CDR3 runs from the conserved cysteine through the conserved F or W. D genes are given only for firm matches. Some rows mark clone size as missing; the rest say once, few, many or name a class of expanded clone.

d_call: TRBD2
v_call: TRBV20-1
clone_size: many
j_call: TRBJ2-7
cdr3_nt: TGCAGTGCTAGCGACGGGACTAGCCACTACGAGCAGTACTTC
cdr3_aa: CSASDGTSHYEQYF

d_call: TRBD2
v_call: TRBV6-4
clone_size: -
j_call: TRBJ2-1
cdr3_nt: TGTGCCAGCAGTGACTCGGCTAGCGGGGTAGATGAGCAGTTCTTC
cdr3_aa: CASSDSASGVDEQFF

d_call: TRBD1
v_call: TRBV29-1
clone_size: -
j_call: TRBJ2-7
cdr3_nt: TGCAGCGTCACGGCTGACAGGGCCCACGAGCAGTACTTC
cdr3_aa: CSVTADRAHEQYF

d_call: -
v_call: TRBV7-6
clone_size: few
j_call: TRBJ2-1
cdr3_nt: TGTGCCAGCAGCTTCGGCTCTCCCTCTGAGCAGTTCTTC
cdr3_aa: CASSFGSPSEQFF

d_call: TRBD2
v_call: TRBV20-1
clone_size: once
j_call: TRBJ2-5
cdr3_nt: TGCAGTGCTAGAGTTCGAGGGGAGGGGGAGACCCAGTACTTC
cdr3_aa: CSARVRGEGETQYF

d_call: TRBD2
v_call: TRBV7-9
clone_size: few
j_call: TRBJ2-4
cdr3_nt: TGTGCCAGCAGCTCATTGGGAGGGCCGGCCAAAAACATTCAGTACTTC
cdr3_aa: CASSSLGGPAKNIQYF

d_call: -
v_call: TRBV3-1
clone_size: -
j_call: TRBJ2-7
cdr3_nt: TGTGCCAGCAGCCAAGACTTTCCTTCCCTTGGGGCTTTCGAGCAGTACTTC
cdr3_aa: CASSQDFPSLGAFEQYF

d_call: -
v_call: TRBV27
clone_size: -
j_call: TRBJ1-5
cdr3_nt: TGTGCCAGCAGTCCGTCCATGCGGGGGAACAATCAGCCCCAGCATTTT
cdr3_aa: CASSPSMRGNNQPQHF

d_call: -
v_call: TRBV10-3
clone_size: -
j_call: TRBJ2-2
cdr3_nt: TGTGCCATCAGTGACGGAGGGGGGGCCGCCGGGGAGCTGTTTTTT
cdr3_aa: CAISDGGGAAGELFF

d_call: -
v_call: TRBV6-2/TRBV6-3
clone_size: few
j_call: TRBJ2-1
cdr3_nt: TGTGCCAGCAGTCCGGGACGCCTCAATGAGCAGTTCTTC
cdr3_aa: CASSPGRLNEQFF

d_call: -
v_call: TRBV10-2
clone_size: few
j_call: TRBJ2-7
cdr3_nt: TGCGCCAGCAGGGCTAGGGGAAACGACTACGAGCAGTACTTC
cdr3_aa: CASRARGNDYEQYF

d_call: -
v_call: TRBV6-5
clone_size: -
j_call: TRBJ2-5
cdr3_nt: TGTGCCAGCAGTTACGACACGAAAGAGACCCAGTACTTC
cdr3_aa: CASSYDTKETQYF

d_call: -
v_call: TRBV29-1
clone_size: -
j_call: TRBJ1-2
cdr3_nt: TGCAGCGTTGAAGGGCATCAGGCCTCCTATGGCTACACCTTC
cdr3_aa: CSVEGHQASYGYTF

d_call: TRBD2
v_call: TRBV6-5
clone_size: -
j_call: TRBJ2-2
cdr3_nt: TGTGCCAGCAGTTACAGTGCGGGGGTGAACACCGGGGAGCTGTTTTTT
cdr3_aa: CASSYSAGVNTGELFF

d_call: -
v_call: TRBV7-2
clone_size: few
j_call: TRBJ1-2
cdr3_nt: TGTGCCAGCAGCGTCTCCAGGTTTCTCCCTACCAACTATGGCTACACCTTC
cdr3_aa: CASSVSRFLPTNYGYTF

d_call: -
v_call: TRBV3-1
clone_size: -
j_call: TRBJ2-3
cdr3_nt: TGTGCCAGCAGCCAAGACCTAGAGGATACGCAGTATTTT
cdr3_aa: CASSQDLEDTQYF

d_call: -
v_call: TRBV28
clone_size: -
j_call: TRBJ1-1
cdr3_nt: TGTGCCAGCGCCGGGGGAGGGAACACTGAAGCTTTCTTT
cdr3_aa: CASAGGGNTEAFF

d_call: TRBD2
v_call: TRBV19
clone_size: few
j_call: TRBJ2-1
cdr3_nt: TGTGCCAGTAGTAGGAGACTAGCGGGAGGTCAGTACAATGAGCAGTTCTTC
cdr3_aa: CASSRRLAGGQYNEQFF

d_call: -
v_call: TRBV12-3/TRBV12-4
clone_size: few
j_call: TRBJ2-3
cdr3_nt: TGTGCCAGCAGCCGCCCGGGGGCGGGGCCTAGCACAGATACGCAGTATTTT
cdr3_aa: CASSRPGAGPSTDTQYF

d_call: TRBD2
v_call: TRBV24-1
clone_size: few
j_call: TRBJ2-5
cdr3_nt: TGTGCCACCAGTGATATAGAGAGCGGGAGGGTTCAAGAGACCCAGTACTTC
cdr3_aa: CATSDIESGRVQETQYF

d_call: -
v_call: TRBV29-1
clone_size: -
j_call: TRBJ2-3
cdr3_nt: TGCAGCGTTGAAGAAACAGCGACTAGCACAGATACGCAGTATTTT
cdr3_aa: CSVEETATSTDTQYF

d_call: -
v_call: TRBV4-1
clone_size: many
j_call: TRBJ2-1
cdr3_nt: TGCGCCAGCAGCCAATTCGCGGAGAATGAGCAGTTCTTC
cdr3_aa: CASSQFAENEQFF

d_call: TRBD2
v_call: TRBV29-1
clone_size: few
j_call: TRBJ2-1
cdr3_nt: TGCAGCGTTGTCGGACTAGCGGGGGGACTTCCCTACAATGAGCAGTTCTTC
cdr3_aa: CSVVGLAGGLPYNEQFF

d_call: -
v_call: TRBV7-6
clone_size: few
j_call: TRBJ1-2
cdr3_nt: TGTGCCAGCAGCTTAGGCGCAGGGCTCGATGGCTACACCTTC
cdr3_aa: CASSLGAGLDGYTF

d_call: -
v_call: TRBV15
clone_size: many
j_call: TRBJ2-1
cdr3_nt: TGTGCCACCAGCCCCTGGGGAACAGGGTGGATGTCCTACAATGAGCAGTTCTTC
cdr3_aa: CATSPWGTGWMSYNEQFF

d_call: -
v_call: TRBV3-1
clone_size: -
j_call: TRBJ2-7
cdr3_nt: TGTGCCACCACCAAGCGGGACATTAACACAGGGGAGCAGTACTTC
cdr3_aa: CATTKRDINTGEQYF

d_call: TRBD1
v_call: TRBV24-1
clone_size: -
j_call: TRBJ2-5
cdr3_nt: TGTGCCACCAGTGGGGGACAGGGGGAAGGAGAGACCCAGTACTTC
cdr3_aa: CATSGGQGEGETQYF

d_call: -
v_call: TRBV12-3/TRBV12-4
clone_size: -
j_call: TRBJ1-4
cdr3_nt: TGTGCCAGCATGACGTTAGGGAGCAGCCCGGAGCTTAATGAAAAACTGTTTTTT
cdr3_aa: CASMTLGSSPELNEKLFF

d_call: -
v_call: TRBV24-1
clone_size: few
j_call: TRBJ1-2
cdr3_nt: TGTGCCACCAGTGATCGGGACGGCTTCTATGGCTACACCTTC
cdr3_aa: CATSDRDGFYGYTF

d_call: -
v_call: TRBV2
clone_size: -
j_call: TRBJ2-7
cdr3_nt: TGTGCCAGCATTGGGGGACAATTCTACGAGCAGTACTTC
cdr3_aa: CASIGGQFYEQYF

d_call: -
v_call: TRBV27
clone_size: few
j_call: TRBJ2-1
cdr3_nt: TGTGCCAGCAGTCACGCTTACAATGAGCAGTTCTTC
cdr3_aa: CASSHAYNEQFF

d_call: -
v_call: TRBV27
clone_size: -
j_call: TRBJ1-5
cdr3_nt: TGTGCCAGCAGTTTCGGAGGGGAACAGCCCCAGCATTTT
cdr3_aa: CASSFGGEQPQHF

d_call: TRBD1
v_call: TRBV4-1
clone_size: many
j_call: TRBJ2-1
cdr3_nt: TGCGCCAGTAAGACAGGGGGCGGTGAGCAGTTCTTC
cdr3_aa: CASKTGGGEQFF

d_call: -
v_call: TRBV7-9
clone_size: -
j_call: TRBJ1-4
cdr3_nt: TGTGCCAGCAGCTTAGGACCGGGAGCTAATGAAAAACTGTTTTTT
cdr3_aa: CASSLGPGANEKLFF

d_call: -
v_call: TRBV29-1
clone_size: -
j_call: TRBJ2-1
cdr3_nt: TGCAGCGTTTCGGACGGTTCCTACAATGAGCAGTTCTTC
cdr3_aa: CSVSDGSYNEQFF

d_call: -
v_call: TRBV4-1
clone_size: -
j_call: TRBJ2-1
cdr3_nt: TGCGCCAGCAGCCCATCAAGCGGTGAGCAGTTCTTC
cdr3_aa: CASSPSSGEQFF

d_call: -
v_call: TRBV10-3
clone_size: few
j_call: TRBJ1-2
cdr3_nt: TGTGCCATCAGTATAGATGACGGAAACTATGGCTACACCTTC
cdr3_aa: CAISIDDGNYGYTF

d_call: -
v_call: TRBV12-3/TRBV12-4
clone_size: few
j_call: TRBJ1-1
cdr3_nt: TGTGCCAGCAGTTTAGGCGTGCAGTCCAGGGTCTTT
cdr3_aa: CASSLGVQSRVF

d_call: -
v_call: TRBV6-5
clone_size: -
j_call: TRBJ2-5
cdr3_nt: TGTGCCAGCAGTTTAGGGGGAGCTAGCATGGAGACCCAGTACTTC
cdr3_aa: CASSLGGASMETQYF

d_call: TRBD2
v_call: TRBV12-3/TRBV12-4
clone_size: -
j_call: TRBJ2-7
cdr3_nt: TGTGCCAGCAGTTGGACACTAGCGGGGGAGCAGTACTTC
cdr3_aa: CASSWTLAGEQYF

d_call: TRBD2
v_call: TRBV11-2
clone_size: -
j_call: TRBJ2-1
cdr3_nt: TGTGCCAGCAGCAGGCCGGGACTAGCGGGAGGGCCCTACAATGAGCAGTTCTTC
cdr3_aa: CASSRPGLAGGPYNEQFF

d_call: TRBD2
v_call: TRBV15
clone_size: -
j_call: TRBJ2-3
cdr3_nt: TGTGCCACCAGCAGAGAACTAGCGGGGGGCAGTAGCACAGATACGCAGTATTTT
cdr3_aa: CATSRELAGGSSTDTQYF

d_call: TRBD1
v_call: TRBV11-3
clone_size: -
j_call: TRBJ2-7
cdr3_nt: TGTGCCAGCAGCCCCGGGACAGTGGACGAGCAGTACTTC
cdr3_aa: CASSPGTVDEQYF

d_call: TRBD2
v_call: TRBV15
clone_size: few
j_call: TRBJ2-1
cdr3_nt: TGTGCCACCAGCAGAGATCGACTAGCGGGACTCAATGAGCAGTTCTTC
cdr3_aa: CATSRDRLAGLNEQFF

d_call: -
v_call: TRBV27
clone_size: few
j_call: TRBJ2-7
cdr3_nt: TGTGCCAGCAGTGCCACCTCCTGGGGGGGCCACGAGCAGTACTTC
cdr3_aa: CASSATSWGGHEQYF

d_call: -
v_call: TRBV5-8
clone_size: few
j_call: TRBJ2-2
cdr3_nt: TGTGCCAGCCACCCTTTAACCGGGGAGCTGTTTTTT
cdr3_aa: CASHPLTGELFF

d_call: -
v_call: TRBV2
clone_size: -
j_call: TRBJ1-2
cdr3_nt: TGTGCCAGCAGCTCCCTGGTGTTAGATGGCTACACCTTC
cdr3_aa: CASSSLVLDGYTF

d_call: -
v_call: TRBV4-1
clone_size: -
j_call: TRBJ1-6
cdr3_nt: TGCGCCAGCAGCCAAGATTCGGTCCGCAGCATCGACGTCCACTTT
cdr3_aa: CASSQDSVRSIDVHF